This record covers a single T cell receptor (beta chain). Method: immunoSEQ multiplex PCR; TCRdb's copy keeps in-frame clones and lacks some. The sample includes under 90,000 clones, approximately 93% seen only once; the top ten take 0.95% to 1%. The J segment lost 6 bases and the V segment lost 6 bases, leaving 3 bases of the junction unmatched. Germline assignment: CDR1 SQVTM and CDR2 ANQGSEA. The length of the CDR3 is 13 residues. The sample originates from a study of T cell changes during pregnancy in multiple sclerosis. Sequences were derived from peripheral blood, sampled in the second trimester of pregnancy. The chain combines TRBV29-1 with TRBJ2-1; 12 bases agree with TRBD1. The receptor's source is a female donor in good health, enrolled as a control in a pregnancy study. The chain's CDR3 is CSVGDRGLNEQFF. CDR3 coding DNA: TGCAGCGTGGGGGACAGGGGGCTCAATGAGCAGTTCTTC.